Described below is a single TCR beta chain sequence and its context. This record belongs to a study of blood T cell repertoires in COVID-19. Libraries were prepared by immunoSEQ multiplex PCR; TCRdb keeps only in-frame clonotypes and omits some of them. Of around 230,000 clones listed, roughly nine tenths were seen once; the top ten hold around 2.6%. CDR1 SGDLS and CDR2 YYNGEE come from the germline V gene. The trim removed 6 bases at V and 9 bases at J, leaving 9 bases unmatched. This CDR3 comprises 13 residues. The rearrangement uses TRBV9 and TRBJ2-1, with 7 bases fitting TRBD2. What was sequenced was PBMCs or T cells enriched from blood (not recorded which). This sequence originates from a woman in her 30s who had recovered from COVID-19. The CDR3: CASTPGGTIEQFF. The CDR3 DNA reads TGTGCCAGCACCCCCGGGGGGACTATTGAGCAGTTCTTC.